The 12 T cell receptor beta chains below all came from one sample that was sequenced in a study of monozygotic twins with cystic fibrosis. Profiling relied on immunoSEQ multiplex PCR, and the TCRdb table lists in-frame clones only, not all of them. The table records tens of thousands of clones, over 95% of them present only once. The sequencing input was blood. The source is a girl between 10 and 17 years old with cystic fibrosis.

The chain joins TRBV11-2 to TRBJ2-7, with D possibly being TRBD2 (7 bases). Germline V gene lookup returns CDR1 SGHAT and CDR2 FQNNGV. The CDR3 extends over 15 amino acids. Trimming cost V 1 base and J 5 bases, with 15 bases left between them. For the CDR3, the DNA is TGTGCCAGCAGCTTAGGGCGGGGGCTATGGGACGAGCAGTACGTC. This sequence encodes CASSLGRGLWDEQYV.

The chain uses TRBV18 and TRBJ1-2, with a weak D call TRBD1 (5 bases). The CDR3 is made up of 15 amino acids. Per the germline V gene, CDR1 is KGHSH and CDR2 is LQKENI. Trimming removed 3 bases from V and 8 bases from J, with 19 bases in between. The CDR3 sequence is CASSPGTTRPDGYTF. DNA of the CDR3: TGTGCCAGCTCACCCGGGACGACAAGACCGGACGGCTACACCTTC.

The gene calls are TRBV19 and TRBJ1-1; D might be TRBD1 (5 bases). Germline assignment: CDR1 LNHDA and CDR2 SQIVND (reference sequence). The CDR3 is made up of 13 amino acids. V lost 5 bases and J 5 bases, leaving 12 bases between the germline ends. Written as DNA, the CDR3 is TGTGCCAGTAGTCCCTGGGGCGTTACTGAAGCTTTCTTT. Residues: CASSPWGVTEAFF.

This clone was picked up one time. V is TRBV10-3 and J is TRBJ2-5; D may match TRBD1 or TRBD2 (6 bases each). CDR1 and CDR2 from the germline V gene are ENHRY and SYGVKD. CDR3 length: 14 amino acids. V was clipped by 5 bases and J by 2 bases, with 12 bases between them. CDR3 DNA sequence: TGTGCCATCAGTCGGCTAGGGGGGCAAGAGACCCAGTACTTC. Amino acid sequence: CAISRLGGQETQYF.

The chain couples TRBV7-2 to TRBJ1-2; D may be TRBD1 (6 bases). This CDR3 has 13 residues. Trimming left V 5 bases short and J 4 bases short, with 11 bases between. Germline V gene sequence: CDR1 SGHTA, CDR2 FQGNSA. In DNA form, the CDR3 reads TGTGCCAGCAGCCTCGGGACACGCTATGGCTACACCTTC. This codes for CASSLGTRYGYTF.

V gene TRBV19 combines with J gene TRBJ1-1, with unresolved D. The CDR3 is made up of 13 amino acids. Trimming removed 3 bases from V and 0 bases from J, with 5 bases in between. Germline V gene data show CDR1 as LNHDA and CDR2 as SQIVND (reference sequence). CDR3 nucleotide sequence: TGTGCCAGTAGTATCAGAGTGAACACTGAAGCTTTCTTT. This translates into CASSIRVNTEAFF.

CDR3 nucleotide sequence: TGCAGCGTTGAAGATCCCCTTCGACCGGGGGAAGCTTTCTTT. Translating gives CSVEDPLRPGEAFF. The rearrangement links TRBV29-1 to TRBJ1-1; D unclear. CDR1 is SQVTM and CDR2 is ANQGSEA in the germline V gene. The CDR3 runs to 14 residues. Trimming took 0 bases from V and 8 from J, leaving 16 bases between them.

V gene TRBV29-1 combines with J gene TRBJ2-5; D unclear. This CDR3 is 10 amino acids long. From germline, CDR1 is SQVTM and CDR2 ANQGSEA. V gave up 5 bases and J gave up 2 bases, with 3 bases separating them. The CDR3 nucleotides read TGCAGCGTTTCACAAGAGACCCAGTACTTC. It is translated as CSVSQETQYF.

V usage is TRBV11-2 and J usage is TRBJ2-7; 7 bases map to TRBD1. The CDR3 extends over 16 amino acids. Trimming took 2 bases from V and 1 from J; bases not matched to a gene: 8. Germline V gives CDR1 SGHAT, CDR2 FQNNGV. The CDR3 sequence is CASSLNITGVSYEQYV. DNA of the CDR3: TGTGCCAGCAGCTTAAACATAACAGGGGTTTCCTACGAGCAGTACGTC.

This chain links TRBV15 with TRBJ1-1; D unresolved. The germline gives CDR1 LNHNV, CDR2 YYDKDF (reference sequence). CDR3 length equals 12 residues. The ends were cut back, 6 bases at V and 4 bases at J, with 9 bases in the middle. CDR3 DNA: TGTGCCACCAGACACCCGGGCACTGAAGCTTTCTTT. This sequence encodes CATRHPGTEAFF.

The chain employs TRBV7-6 and TRBJ2-3, with a possible D match to TRBD1 (6 bases). Trimming removed 2 bases at V and 1 base at J, with 7 bases between. Germline assignment: CDR1 SGHVS and CDR2 FNYEAQ. This CDR3 contains 14 residues. The CDR3 loop reads CASSLQGRTDTQYF. CDR3 DNA sequence: TGTGCCAGCAGCTTACAGGGGCGCACAGATACGCAGTATTTT. Supplemented by reference TRBV7-6 and TRBJ2-3, the full variable domain reads GAGVSQSPRYKVTKRGQDVALRCDPISGHVSLYWYRQALGQGPEFLTYFNYEAQQDKSGLPNDRFSAERPEGSISTLTIQRTEQRDSAMYRCASSLQGRTDTQYFGPGTRLTVL.

This clone showed up just once. The gene calls are TRBV20-1 and TRBJ2-1; 7 positions match TRBD2. Germline V gene sequence: CDR1 DFQATT, CDR2 SNEGSKA (reference sequence). This CDR3 has 11 residues. With 3 bases clipped from V and 7 bases from J, the junction kept 0 bases outside the gene matches. The CDR3: CSASGRNEQFF. The CDR3 DNA follows: TGCAGTGCTAGCGGGAGGAATGAGCAGTTCTTC.